These T cell receptor beta chains were read from a single sample in a study of blood T cell repertoires in COVID-19. Sequencing used immunoSEQ multiplex PCR; TCRdb keeps in-frame clones, though not all of them. The sample consists of about 220,000 clones, approximately 80% of them appearing once. Source material: peripheral blood. The source is a man younger than 45 with active or convalescent COVID-19. Both conserved end residues are part of each CDR3. A D gene is named only where the DNA matches it firmly. Size tells how often a clone was seen (once, few, many) or the class of an expanded clone, and some rows leave it out.

cdr3_aa: CAWSVTGWDQPQHF; cdr3_nt: TGTGCCTGGAGTGTAACAGGGTGGGATCAGCCCCAGCATTTT; d_call: -; j_call: TRBJ1-5; clone_size: -; v_call: TRBV30; cdr3_length: 14
cdr3_aa: CASSLSQIYGYTF; cdr3_nt: TGTGCCAGCAGTTTATCACAGATCTATGGCTACACCTTC; d_call: -; j_call: TRBJ1-2; clone_size: -; v_call: TRBV28; cdr3_length: 13
cdr3_aa: CASSLGQGRNTEAFF; cdr3_nt: TGTGCCAGCAGCTTGGGACAGGGGAGGAACACTGAAGCTTTCTTT; d_call: TRBD1; j_call: TRBJ1-1; clone_size: -; v_call: TRBV5-4; cdr3_length: 15
cdr3_aa: CASKEGTYGYTF; cdr3_nt: TGTGCCAGCAAGGAGGGAACCTATGGCTACACCTTC; d_call: -; j_call: TRBJ1-2; clone_size: few; v_call: TRBV6-5; cdr3_length: 12
cdr3_aa: CASSSRLAENTGELFF; cdr3_nt: TGTGCCAGCAGTTCCCGACTAGCGGAGAACACCGGGGAGCTGTTTTTT; d_call: TRBD2; j_call: TRBJ2-2; clone_size: -; v_call: TRBV6-2/TRBV6-3; cdr3_length: 16
cdr3_aa: CASSTRQGVVGYTF; cdr3_nt: TGTGCCAGCAGCACCCGACAGGGAGTAGTCGGCTACACCTTC; d_call: TRBD1; j_call: TRBJ1-2; clone_size: -; v_call: TRBV11-2; cdr3_length: 14
cdr3_aa: CSAASGGAAGTQYF; cdr3_nt: TGCAGCGCCGCTAGCGGGGGGGCTGCGGGGACCCAGTACTTC; d_call: TRBD2; j_call: TRBJ2-5; clone_size: -; v_call: TRBV29-1; cdr3_length: 14
cdr3_aa: CSVLGQGFEQFF; cdr3_nt: TGCAGCGTCCTGGGACAGGGGTTTGAGCAGTTCTTC; d_call: TRBD1; j_call: TRBJ2-1; clone_size: -; v_call: TRBV29-1; cdr3_length: 12
cdr3_aa: CASSQDFGTSGYTGELFF; cdr3_nt: TGCGCCAGCAGCCAAGATTTCGGGACTAGCGGTTACACCGGGGAGCTGTTTTTT; d_call: TRBD2; j_call: TRBJ2-2; clone_size: -; v_call: TRBV4-3; cdr3_length: 18
cdr3_aa: CATSDFAADTQYF; cdr3_nt: TGTGCCACCAGTGATTTTGCAGCAGATACGCAGTATTTT; d_call: -; j_call: TRBJ2-3; clone_size: -; v_call: TRBV24-1; cdr3_length: 13
cdr3_aa: CASSLGGGDAEKLFF; cdr3_nt: TGTGCCAGCAGCTTAGGCGGGGGCGACGCTGAAAAACTGTTTTTT; d_call: -; j_call: TRBJ1-4; clone_size: -; v_call: TRBV7-2; cdr3_length: 15
cdr3_aa: CASSTGGLLADTQYF; cdr3_nt: TGTGCCAGCAGCACGGGGGGCCTCCTAGCTGATACGCAGTATTTT; d_call: -; j_call: TRBJ2-3; clone_size: -; v_call: TRBV5-4; cdr3_length: 15
cdr3_aa: CASSGRQGGITDTQYF; cdr3_nt: TGTGCCAGCAGTGGCCGACAGGGGGGTATAACAGATACGCAGTATTTT; d_call: TRBD1; j_call: TRBJ2-3; clone_size: -; v_call: TRBV6-1; cdr3_length: 16
cdr3_aa: CASSSGTSEQYF; cdr3_nt: TGTGCCAGCAGTTCAGGGACTAGTGAGCAGTACTTC; d_call: TRBD2; j_call: TRBJ2-7; clone_size: -; v_call: TRBV27; cdr3_length: 12
cdr3_aa: CASGPVGGVQYF; cdr3_nt: TGTGCCAGCGGCCCAGTGGGAGGGGTGCAGTACTTC; d_call: TRBD2; j_call: TRBJ2-7; clone_size: -; v_call: TRBV9; cdr3_length: 12
cdr3_aa: CASSLEAGQGSGYTF; cdr3_nt: TGCGCCAGCAGCTTGGAAGCCGGACAGGGGTCTGGCTACACCTTC; d_call: TRBD1; j_call: TRBJ1-2; clone_size: -; v_call: TRBV5-1; cdr3_length: 15
cdr3_aa: CASSQDRGKTTEAFF; cdr3_nt: TGTGCCAGCAGCCAGGACAGGGGCAAAACGACTGAAGCTTTCTTT; d_call: TRBD1; j_call: TRBJ1-1; clone_size: -; v_call: TRBV6-5; cdr3_length: 15
cdr3_aa: CSVKNTEAFF; cdr3_nt: TGCAGCGTCAAGAACACTGAAGCTTTCTTT; d_call: -; j_call: TRBJ1-1; clone_size: once; v_call: TRBV29-1; cdr3_length: 10
cdr3_aa: CASSPRFTDTQYF; cdr3_nt: TGTGCCAGCTCACCCAGATTCACAGATACGCAGTATTTT; d_call: -; j_call: TRBJ2-3; clone_size: once; v_call: TRBV18; cdr3_length: 13
cdr3_aa: CASSESVAGANVLTF; cdr3_nt: TGCGCCAGCAGTGAGTCGGTAGCTGGGGCCAACGTCCTGACTTTC; d_call: -; j_call: TRBJ2-6; clone_size: -; v_call: TRBV10-2; cdr3_length: 15
cdr3_aa: CASSLTALNEKLFF; cdr3_nt: TGCGCCAGCAGCTTAACAGCCCTTAATGAAAAACTGTTTTTT; d_call: -; j_call: TRBJ1-4; clone_size: -; v_call: TRBV5-1; cdr3_length: 14
cdr3_aa: CASSVASAGAYNEQFF; cdr3_nt: TGTGCCAGCAGCGTAGCTTCGGCAGGGGCTTACAATGAGCAGTTCTTC; d_call: -; j_call: TRBJ2-1; clone_size: -; v_call: TRBV9; cdr3_length: 16
cdr3_aa: CASSLVAGVPGELFF; cdr3_nt: TGTGCCAGCAGCTTAGTAGCGGGAGTGCCCGGGGAGCTGTTTTTT; d_call: TRBD2; j_call: TRBJ2-2; clone_size: -; v_call: TRBV7-2; cdr3_length: 15
cdr3_aa: CATSAGPSGRPSTDTQYF; cdr3_nt: TGTGCCACCAGTGCCGGTCCCAGCGGGAGACCTAGCACAGATACGCAGTATTTT; d_call: TRBD2; j_call: TRBJ2-3; clone_size: -; v_call: TRBV24-1; cdr3_length: 18
cdr3_aa: CASSAGSGNTIYF; cdr3_nt: TGTGCCAGCAGCGCGGGGTCTGGAAACACCATATATTTT; d_call: -; j_call: TRBJ1-3; clone_size: -; v_call: TRBV7-2; cdr3_length: 13
cdr3_aa: CASSREGRDSGNTIYF; cdr3_nt: TGCGCCAGCAGCCGGGAGGGCAGGGACTCTGGAAACACCATATATTTT; d_call: -; j_call: TRBJ1-3; clone_size: -; v_call: TRBV5-1; cdr3_length: 16
cdr3_aa: CASSEAQGPYEQYF; cdr3_nt: TGTGCCAGCAGTGAAGCCCAGGGGCCCTACGAGCAGTACTTC; d_call: -; j_call: TRBJ2-7; clone_size: many; v_call: TRBV6-1; cdr3_length: 14
cdr3_aa: CASSQDPGDQPQHF; cdr3_nt: TGTGCCAGCAGCCAAGATCCAGGGGATCAGCCCCAGCATTTT; d_call: -; j_call: TRBJ1-5; clone_size: -; v_call: TRBV4-2; cdr3_length: 14
cdr3_aa: CASSLRTGNYGYTF; cdr3_nt: TGTGCCAGCAGCTTAAGGACAGGCAACTATGGCTACACCTTC; d_call: TRBD1; j_call: TRBJ1-2; clone_size: -; v_call: TRBV7-8; cdr3_length: 14
cdr3_aa: CASSLVGVLGYNEQFF; cdr3_nt: TGTGCCAGCAGCTTAGTCGGGGTGTTGGGATACAATGAGCAGTTCTTC; d_call: -; j_call: TRBJ2-1; clone_size: once; v_call: TRBV13; cdr3_length: 16
cdr3_aa: CASSPQDYGYTF; cdr3_nt: TGTGCCAGCTCACCTCAGGACTATGGCTACACCTTC; d_call: -; j_call: TRBJ1-2; clone_size: -; v_call: TRBV18; cdr3_length: 12
cdr3_aa: CASSQVPPWEGLIDEQFF; cdr3_nt: TGTGCCAGCAGCCAAGTCCCCCCATGGGAGGGTCTGATCGATGAGCAGTTCTTC; d_call: TRBD2; j_call: TRBJ2-1; clone_size: -; v_call: TRBV14; cdr3_length: 18
cdr3_aa: CASSRPRLADNEQFF; cdr3_nt: TGTGCCAGCAGCCGGCCCCGCCTAGCGGACAATGAGCAGTTCTTC; d_call: TRBD2; j_call: TRBJ2-1; clone_size: -; v_call: TRBV6-2/TRBV6-3; cdr3_length: 15
cdr3_aa: CASSLELAGGLRYF; cdr3_nt: TGTGCCAGCAGTTTAGAACTAGCGGGAGGGCTGCGGTACTTC; d_call: TRBD2; j_call: TRBJ2-5; clone_size: -; v_call: TRBV28; cdr3_length: 14
cdr3_aa: CAWTPGGGRNQPQHF; cdr3_nt: TGTGCCTGGACTCCTGGGGGGGGACGCAATCAGCCCCAGCATTTT; d_call: -; j_call: TRBJ1-5; clone_size: -; v_call: TRBV30; cdr3_length: 15
cdr3_aa: CASSRGGVRNEKLFF; cdr3_nt: TGTGCCAGCAGTCGTGGGGGGGTTCGTAATGAAAAACTGTTTTTT; d_call: -; j_call: TRBJ1-4; clone_size: -; v_call: TRBV28; cdr3_length: 15
cdr3_aa: CASSLTAGDQPQHF; cdr3_nt: TGTGCCAGCAGCTTAACGGCAGGGGACCAGCCCCAGCATTTT; d_call: -; j_call: TRBJ1-5; clone_size: few; v_call: TRBV7-8; cdr3_length: 14